This T cell receptor (beta chain) was recorded in a study of CD8 T cells in ankylosing spondylitis. TCRdb independently ran MiXCR on the 5' RACE reads; one entry per CDR3 protein. The sample carries 150,000 to 200,000 distinct CDR3 sequences, 25% to 35% recorded once. The trim removed 2 bases at V and 5 bases at J, leaving 4 bases unmatched. The CDR3 loop spans 14 amino acids. CDR1 is DFQATT and CDR2 is SNEGSKA in the germline V gene (reference sequence). Many counts were recorded for this clonotype. The clonotype originates from a male donor with ankylosing spondylitis. Sequenced sample: synovial fluid, either unsorted or a sorted T cell fraction (not recorded which). The rearrangement uses TRBV20-1 and TRBJ2-2; 8 bases are shared with TRBD1. The CDR3 protein is CSARPGQETGELFF. CDR3 coding DNA: TGCAGTGCTAGACCGGGACAGGAGACCGGGGAGCTGTTTTTT.